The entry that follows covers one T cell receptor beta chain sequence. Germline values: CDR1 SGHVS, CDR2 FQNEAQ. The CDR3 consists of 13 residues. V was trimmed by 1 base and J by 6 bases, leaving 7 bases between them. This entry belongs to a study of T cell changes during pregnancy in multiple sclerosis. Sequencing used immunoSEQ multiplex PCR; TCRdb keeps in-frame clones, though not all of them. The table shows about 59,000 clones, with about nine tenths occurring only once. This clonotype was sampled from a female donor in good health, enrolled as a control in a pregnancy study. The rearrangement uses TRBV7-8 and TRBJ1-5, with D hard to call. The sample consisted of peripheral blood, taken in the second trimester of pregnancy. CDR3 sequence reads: CASSLVLSQPQHF. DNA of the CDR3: TGTGCCAGCAGCTTAGTTTTGAGTCAGCCCCAGCATTTT.